Included here is one T cell receptor (beta chain) sequence, with context. Its antigen remains unknown. The repertoire was sequenced with immunoSEQ multiplex PCR; TCRdb's copy has only in-frame clones and lacks some. This sample carries about 26,000 clones, about 85% of them seen once, and the ten largest clones take around 5.3%. The sample comes from a study of lymphopenia after photon versus proton radiotherapy. Study results and limitations: Relative stability marked proton patients; photon patients lost diversity and naive cells.

The V end was cut by 2 bases, the J end by 5 bases, with 14 bases between. This CDR3 spans 15 amino acids. In germline, CDR1 is SEHNR, CDR2 FQNEAQ (reference sequence). This chain links TRBV7-9 with TRBJ2-3, with a tentative D call TRBD2 (6 bases). Sequencing was performed on peripheral blood, taken from a patient treated with photon-based radiotherapy. This TCR was sampled from a man younger than 40 with gastric cancer. CDR3 DNA: TGTGCCAGCAGCTTATCGGCGGGGTCTCTAGATACGCAGTATTTT. Its translation: CASSLSAGSLDTQYF.